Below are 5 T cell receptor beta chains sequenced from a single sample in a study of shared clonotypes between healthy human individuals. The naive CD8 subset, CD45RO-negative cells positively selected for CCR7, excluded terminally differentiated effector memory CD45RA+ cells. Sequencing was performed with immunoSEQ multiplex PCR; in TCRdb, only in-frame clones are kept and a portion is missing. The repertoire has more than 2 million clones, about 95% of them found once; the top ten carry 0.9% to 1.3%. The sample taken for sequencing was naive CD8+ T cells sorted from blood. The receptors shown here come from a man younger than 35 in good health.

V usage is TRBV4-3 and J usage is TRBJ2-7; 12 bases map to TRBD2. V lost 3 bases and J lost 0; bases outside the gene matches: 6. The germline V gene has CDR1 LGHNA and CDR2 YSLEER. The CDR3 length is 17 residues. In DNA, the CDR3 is TGCGCCAGCAGCCATAGGCTAGCGGGAGGGGTCTCCTACGAGCAGTACTTC. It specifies CASSHRLAGGVSYEQYF.

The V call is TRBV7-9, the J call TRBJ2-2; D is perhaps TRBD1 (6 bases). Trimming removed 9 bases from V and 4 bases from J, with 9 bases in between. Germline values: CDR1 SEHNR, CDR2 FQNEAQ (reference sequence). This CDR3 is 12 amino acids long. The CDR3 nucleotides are TGTGCCAGAAGGGGGTCCACCGGGGAGCTGTTTTTT. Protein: CARRGSTGELFF. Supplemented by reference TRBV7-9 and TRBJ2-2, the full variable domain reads DTGVSQNPRHKITKRGQNVTFRCDPISEHNRLYWYRQTLGQGPEFLTYFQNEAQLEKSRLLSDRFSAERPKGSFSTLEIQRTEQGDSAMYLCARRGSTGELFFGEGSRLTVL.

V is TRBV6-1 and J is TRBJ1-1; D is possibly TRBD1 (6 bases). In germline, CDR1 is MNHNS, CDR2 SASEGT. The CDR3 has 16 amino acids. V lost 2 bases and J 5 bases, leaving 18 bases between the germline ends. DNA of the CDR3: TGTGCCAGCAGTGAACCAGCATTGGGGGGGCGGACTGAAGCTTTCTTT. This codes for CASSEPALGGRTEAFF.

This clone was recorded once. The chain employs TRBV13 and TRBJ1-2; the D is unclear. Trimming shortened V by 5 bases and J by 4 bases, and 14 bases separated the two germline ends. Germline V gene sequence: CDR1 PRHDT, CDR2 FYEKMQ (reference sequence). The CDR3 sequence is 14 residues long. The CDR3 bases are TGTGCCAGCAGCCCAATCAGTGTCGGCTATGGCTACACCTTC. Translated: CASSPISVGYGYTF.

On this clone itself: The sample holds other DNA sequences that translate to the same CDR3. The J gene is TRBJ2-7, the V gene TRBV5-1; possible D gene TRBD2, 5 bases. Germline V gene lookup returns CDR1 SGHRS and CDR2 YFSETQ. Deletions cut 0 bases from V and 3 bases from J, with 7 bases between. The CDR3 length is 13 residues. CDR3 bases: TGCGCCAGCAGCTTGGGCGGGTTCTACGAGCAGTACTTC. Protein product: CASSLGGFYEQYF.